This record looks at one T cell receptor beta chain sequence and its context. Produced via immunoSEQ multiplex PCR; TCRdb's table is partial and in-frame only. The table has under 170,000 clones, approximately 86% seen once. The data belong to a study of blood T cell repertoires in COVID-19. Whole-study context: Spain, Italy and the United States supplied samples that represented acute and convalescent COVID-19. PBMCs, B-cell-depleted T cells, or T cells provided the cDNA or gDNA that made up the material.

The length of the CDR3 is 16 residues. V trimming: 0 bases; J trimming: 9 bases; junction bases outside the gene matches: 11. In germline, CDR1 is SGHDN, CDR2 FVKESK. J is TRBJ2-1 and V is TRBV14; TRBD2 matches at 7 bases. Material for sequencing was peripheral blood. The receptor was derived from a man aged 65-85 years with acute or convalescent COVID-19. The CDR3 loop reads CASSQESGKRFGEQFF. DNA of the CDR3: TGTGCCAGCAGCCAAGAAAGCGGGAAAAGATTCGGTGAGCAGTTCTTC.